This T cell receptor (beta chain) emerged from a study of cytomegalovirus exposure and HLA in healthy donors. For the study at large: An earlier analysis identified 117 million unique TCR beta sequences in approximately 190 million T cells.

CDR1 and CDR2 from the germline V gene are SGDLS and YYNGEE. The CDR3 is 15 amino acids. V lost 3 bases to trimming and J lost 0 bases; unmatched junction nucleotides: 4. The primer mix had 60 Vbeta and 13 Jbeta primers. TCRdb's copy holds only in-frame clones and misses some; the assay was immunoSEQ multiplex PCR. The table records some 130,000 clones, over 70% of them present only once. Turning to this clone: Antigen unknown.

The study's findings and limits: A link between a missense DCLRE1C variant and TCR beta V- and J-gene trimming emerged from a later analysis.

The material sequenced was PBMCs. V and J are TRBV9 and TRBJ1-1; 8 nucleotides line up with TRBD1. The sequence was obtained from a man between 35 and 55 years old in good health and CMV-seronegative. This CDR3 reads CASSASQGVNTEAFF. The CDR3 bases are TGTGCCAGCAGCGCATCACAGGGGGTGAACACTGAAGCTTTCTTT.